Described below is a single T cell receptor (beta chain) sequence and its context. As processed by the authors: Reference gene primer amplification in the assay estimated nucleated cell counts. Only in-frame clones appear in the TCRdb table, and some are missing; sequencing was by immunoSEQ multiplex PCR. V, J and clone size derive from that table, while D and trimming were established from the DNA sequence. Here the sample spans about 140,000 clones, roughly 89% being singletons. CDR3 length equals 17 residues. Trimming cost V 1 base and J 2 bases, with 17 bases left between them. Germline loops: CDR1 SGHTA, CDR2 FQGNSA. The data were obtained in a study of blood T cell repertoires in COVID-19. Looking at the study overall: Material from acute and convalescent COVID-19 was sourced from the United States, Italy and Spain. PBMCs, B-cell-depleted T cells, or T cells provided the cDNA or gDNA that made up the material.

Source material: peripheral blood. This TCR came from a human donor in a cohort sampled during active COVID-19. The V and J genes are TRBV7-2 and TRBJ2-5; a possible D gene is TRBD2 (6 bases). The DNA for the CDR3 is TGTGCCAGCAGCTTAGTGGGGAGCGGGCCCCCACAAGAGACCCAGTACTTC. Its protein product is CASSLVGSGPPQETQYF. The complete variable domain, with remaining parts taken from reference TRBV7-2 and TRBJ2-5, reads GAGVSQSPSNKVTEKGKDVELRCDPISGHTALYWYRQSLGQGLEFLIYFQGNSAPDKSGLPSDRFSAERTGGSVSTLTIQRTQQEDSAVYLCASSLVGSGPPQETQYFGPGTRLLVL.